This T cell receptor (beta chain) was profiled in a study of OX40 agonist ivuxolimab in advanced cancers. Germline assignment: CDR1 SQVTM and CDR2 ANQGSEA. Trimming removed 5 bases at V and 6 bases at J, with 14 bases between. The CDR3 length is 12 residues. Produced via immunoSEQ multiplex PCR; TCRdb's table is partial and in-frame only. Among approximately 75,000 clones, more than 90% were seen once, and the ten largest hold 0.3% to 0.4%. A history of autoimmune disease or systemic immunosuppression excluded patients. The chain recombines TRBV29-1 with TRBJ2-7, with D tentatively TRBD1 (6 bases). The specimen was CD4+ or CD8+ T cells sorted from blood, collected in a trial of the OX40 agonist ivuxolimab. This TCR was recovered from an adult with an advanced solid tumor such as melanoma, head and neck, liver or kidney cancer. The DNA of the CDR3 is TGCAGCGTTCAAGGGGGTATCGGCGAGCAGTACTTC. Translation gives CSVQGGIGEQYF.